A selection of T cell receptor beta chains follows, all from one sample in a study of blood T cell repertoires in COVID-19. Assay: immunoSEQ multiplex PCR; the TCRdb copy retains only in-frame clones and omits some. The sample contains over 100,000 clones, 85% of which appear only once. Sample: peripheral blood. The receptors derive from a man aged 80 or over with acute or convalescent COVID-19. Both conserved end residues are part of each CDR3. Each record gives: V gene, CDR3 length, D gene, clone size, J gene, CDR3 DNA, CDR3 protein. A D gene is named only where the DNA matches it firmly. The size entry is marked missing in some rows and otherwise reads once, few, many or a size class.

TRBV7-2	15	TRBD1	NA	TRBJ1-5	TGTGCCAGCAGTCTAAACACAGGGGGGGGTCAGCCCCAGCATTTT	CASSLNTGGGQPQHF
TRBV2	12	TRBD1	NA	TRBJ2-7	TGTGCCAGCTCACGACAGGGCTACGAGCAGTACTTC	CASSRQGYEQYF
TRBV2	13	NA	NA	TRBJ1-2	TGTGCCAGCAGTGACCTAGTTTGGGATGGCTACACCTTC	CASSDLVWDGYTF
TRBV6-2/TRBV6-3	16	TRBD1	NA	TRBJ1-1	TGTGCCAGCAGTTACTCTGGGGACAGGGCGAACACTGAAGCTTTCTTT	CASSYSGDRANTEAFF
TRBV7-3	17	TRBD2	NA	TRBJ2-2	TGTGCCAGCAGCTTACACTTTGCGGGAGTGGGACCCGGGGAGCTGTTTTTT	CASSLHFAGVGPGELFF
TRBV30	14	NA	NA	TRBJ2-3	TGTGCCTGGGGAGGGGTGGGGCGCACAGATACGCAGTATTTT	CAWGGVGRTDTQYF
TRBV13	17	TRBD1	NA	TRBJ2-2	TGTGCCAGCAGCCAGGGACAGCTACCCTTGGGCGCCGGGGAGCTGTTTTTT	CASSQGQLPLGAGELFF
TRBV23-1	14	TRBD1	NA	TRBJ2-7	TGCGCCAGCAGTCTGGAACAGGGGGCCTACGAGCAGTACTTC	CASSLEQGAYEQYF
TRBV5-8	16	NA	NA	TRBJ1-1	TGTGCCAGCAGCCATCCCGGGACACCTAATACAGGGGAAGCTTTCTTT	CASSHPGTPNTGEAFF
TRBV11-2	13	TRBD1	NA	TRBJ1-2	TGTGCCAGCAGCTTGGGACAGCTCTATGGCTACACCTTC	CASSLGQLYGYTF
TRBV5-1	13	NA	NA	TRBJ1-1	TGCGCCAGCAGCCGACGACAGTACACTGAAGCTTTCTTT	CASSRRQYTEAFF
TRBV30	15	NA	few	TRBJ1-5	TGTGCCTGGGCCCCGGGGGGGTACAGCAATCAGCCCCAGCATTTT	CAWAPGGYSNQPQHF
TRBV15	16	NA	once	TRBJ1-4	TGTGCCACCAGCAGAGATCGGGGAACCGGGGGGGAAAAACTGTTTTTT	CATSRDRGTGGEKLFF
TRBV29-1	12	NA	many	TRBJ2-7	TGCAGCGTCCACACAGGGTCCCGCGAGCAGTACTTC	CSVHTGSREQYF
TRBV9	17	NA	NA	TRBJ1-3	TGTGCCAGCAGCGTAGCCGCCGGGGGGCCCGCGGGAAACACCATATATTTT	CASSVAAGGPAGNTIYF
TRBV10-3	13	NA	NA	TRBJ1-5	TGTGCCATCAGTGAGGCCAGGGTTGAGCCCCAGCATTTT	CAISEARVEPQHF
TRBV9	11	NA	NA	TRBJ2-1	TGTGCCAGCAGCGTAGGGCATGAGCAGTTCTTC	CASSVGHEQFF
TRBV19	13	TRBD1	NA	TRBJ2-7	TGTGCCAGTACCAAGACAGGGATCCACGAGCAGTACTTC	CASTKTGIHEQYF
TRBV19	13	NA	NA	TRBJ1-2	TGTGCCAGTAGTAGGAAACAGGGCTATGGCTACACCTTC	CASSRKQGYGYTF
TRBV10-3	11	NA	NA	TRBJ2-7	TGTGCCATCCAGTCGTACTACGAGCAGTACTTC	CAIQSYYEQYF
TRBV5-6	17	NA	NA	TRBJ1-4	TGTGCCAGCAGCTCACTTAACAGGATAGCAACTAATGAAAAACTGTTTTTT	CASSSLNRIATNEKLFF
TRBV3-1/TRBV3-2	17	TRBD1	NA	TRBJ1-2	TGCGCCAGCAGCCCAAGAGGACCCCGGGACAGGGTCCCTGGCTACACCTTC	CASSPRGPRDRVPGYTF
TRBV10-2	13	NA	NA	TRBJ1-1	TGCGCCAGCAGGGGGACATTGAACACTGAAGCTTTCTTT	CASRGTLNTEAFF
TRBV29-1	17	TRBD2	NA	TRBJ2-3	TGCAGCGTTGAAAATCCCGAGACTAGCCAAAGCACAGATACGCAGTATTTT	CSVENPETSQSTDTQYF
TRBV6-5	14	NA	NA	TRBJ2-7	TGTGCCAGCACCCCCCCGGACTCCTCCTACGAGCAGTACTTC	CASTPPDSSYEQYF
TRBV21-1	19	NA	NA	TRBJ2-7	TGTGCCAGCAGCAAAAATACCGGGGACTCAATAGGGAAATTCTACGAGCAGTACTTC	CASSKNTGDSIGKFYEQYF
TRBV23-1	15	NA	NA	TRBJ1-2	TGCGCCAGCAGTCAATCTGGGCGGGGTCCCTATGGCTACACCTTC	CASSQSGRGPYGYTF
TRBV2	13	TRBD1	NA	TRBJ2-7	TGTGCCAGCCGAACAGGGGTAATACGCGAGCAGTACTTC	CASRTGVIREQYF
TRBV19	14	NA	NA	TRBJ2-3	TGTGCCAGTAGTATGGGTCAGGGGGGAGTTACGCAGTATTTT	CASSMGQGGVTQYF
TRBV5-6	14	NA	NA	TRBJ1-6	TGTGCCAGCAGCTTGTGGCGGGGAAATTCACCCCTCCACTTT	CASSLWRGNSPLHF
TRBV24-1	13	TRBD1	NA	TRBJ2-7	TGTGCTACCAGTGGACAGGGAGTCAACGAGCAGTACTTC	CATSGQGVNEQYF
TRBV6-5	15	NA	NA	TRBJ2-7	TGTGCCAGCAGTCAGTTTTTCACCACAACCTACGAGCAGTACTTC	CASSQFFTTTYEQYF
TRBV6-5	16	NA	once	TRBJ1-6	TGTGCCAGCAGTTACCTGCTCAGGGACTATAATTCACCCCTCCACTTT	CASSYLLRDYNSPLHF
TRBV9	19	TRBD1	NA	TRBJ1-3	TGTGCCAGCAGCGCTAGACCGGTACAGGGGGGTGGCTCTGGAAACACCATATATTTT	CASSARPVQGGGSGNTIYF
TRBV6-4	15	NA	NA	TRBJ1-2	TGTGCCAGCAGCCCCGTGGCCTCGGGTCTCCGAGGCTACACCTTC	CASSPVASGLRGYTF
TRBV7-2	15	TRBD2	NA	TRBJ2-7	TGTGCCAGCAGCTCAAGCGGGACGAGCTCCTACGAGCAGTACTTC	CASSSSGTSSYEQYF
TRBV6-1	17	TRBD1	NA	TRBJ1-3	TGTGCCAGCAGTGGCATGTCACAGGGGAACTCTGGAAACACCATATATTTT	CASSGMSQGNSGNTIYF
TRBV2	13	TRBD1	NA	TRBJ1-5	TGTGCCAGCAAACGACAGGGAAATCAGCCCCAGCATTTT	CASKRQGNQPQHF
TRBV9	15	TRBD1	few	TRBJ1-5	TGTGCCAGCAGCGTAGGGGACAGGGGTGGACAGCCCCAGCATTTT	CASSVGDRGGQPQHF
TRBV7-2	16	TRBD1	NA	TRBJ1-2	TGTGCCAGCAGCTTAGACCCGGCAGGGGGTAGCTATGGCTACACCTTC	CASSLDPAGGSYGYTF
TRBV12-5	13	NA	NA	TRBJ1-5	TGTGCTAGTGGTTTGCAGGCCCCCGGGGCCCAGCATTTT	CASGLQAPGAQHF
TRBV11-2	14	TRBD1	NA	TRBJ1-1	TGTGCCAGCAGCTCCCAGGGGGCGAACACTGAAGCTTTCTTT	CASSSQGANTEAFF
TRBV7-2	14	NA	NA	TRBJ2-3	TGTGCCAGCAGCTTGTGGCAGGTCCCAGATACGCAGTATTTT	CASSLWQVPDTQYF
TRBV7-9	14	TRBD2	once	TRBJ2-3	TGTGCCAGCAGCTTTAGCGGGGGGGCAGATACGCAGTATTTT	CASSFSGGADTQYF
TRBV2	15	NA	NA	TRBJ1-5	TGTGCCAGCAGTGAGTTTGACAGGTCCAATCAGCCCCAGCATTTT	CASSEFDRSNQPQHF
TRBV7-2	16	TRBD1	NA	TRBJ1-2	TGTGCCAGCAGCCTAGACCGATCCACAGGGGTGCATGGCTACACCTTC	CASSLDRSTGVHGYTF
TRBV10-3	16	NA	NA	TRBJ2-3	TGTGCCATCAGTGCCGGACAGTTAACTAGCACAGATACGCAGTATTTT	CAISAGQLTSTDTQYF
TRBV18	14	TRBD1	NA	TRBJ1-5	TGTGCCAGCTCACGCGGGACAGGGGATCAGCCCCAGCATTTT	CASSRGTGDQPQHF
TRBV6-2/TRBV6-3	14	TRBD1	NA	TRBJ2-7	TGTGCCAGCAGTTTCCAGGACAGGGCCGACGAGCAGTACTTC	CASSFQDRADEQYF
TRBV6-1	14	NA	NA	TRBJ1-1	TGTGCCAGCAGTGATCGCAGGGGGAACACTGAAGCTTTCTTT	CASSDRRGNTEAFF
TRBV5-1	14	NA	NA	TRBJ1-1	TGCGCCAGCAGCTTGGAGGGGCCAGGGTCCAAGGCTTTCTTT	CASSLEGPGSKAFF
TRBV19	13	NA	once	TRBJ1-6	TGTGCCAGTAGTATAGATCAGGGTTCACCCCTCCACTTT	CASSIDQGSPLHF
TRBV6-4	15	TRBD2	NA	TRBJ2-3	TGTGCCAGCTCACAACTAGCGGGAGTAGCAGATACGCAGTATTTT	CASSQLAGVADTQYF
TRBV5-5	15	NA	NA	TRBJ1-4	TGTGCCAGCAGCTTGCGTGCAGGGGCGGAGGAAAAACTGTTTTTT	CASSLRAGAEEKLFF
TRBV28	19	TRBD1	few	TRBJ1-6	TGTGCCAGCAGTTCTCCGGGACAGGGGGCGAGCTCCTATAATTCACCCCTCCACTTT	CASSSPGQGASSYNSPLHF